This T cell receptor (beta chain) was documented in a study of blood T cell repertoires in COVID-19. Per the germline V gene, CDR1 is MNHEY and CDR2 is SVGAGI. Between the trimmed V and J ends, which lost 2 bases and 9 bases, there was a span of 14 bases. The CDR3 runs to 13 residues. Produced via immunoSEQ multiplex PCR; TCRdb's table is partial and in-frame only. The sample has 200,000 to 250,000 clones, over 75% seen once. The sequenced sample was PBMCs or T cells enriched from blood (not recorded which). This sequence originates from a woman aged 50 to 60 with acute COVID-19. The chain joins TRBV6-5 to TRBJ2-7, with TRBD2 as a possible D gene (6 bases). The CDR3 spells CASSYRTGVVQYF. The CDR3 DNA sequence: TGTGCCAGCAGTTACCGGACGGGGGTGGTGCAGTACTTC.